The 18 T cell receptor beta chains below were found in one sample sequenced in a study of blood T cell repertoires in COVID-19. Data came from immunoSEQ multiplex PCR; TCRdb stores just in-frame clones and leaves some out. The table records roughly 300,000 clones, about 86% of them present only once. Sequenced input: PBMCs or T cells enriched from blood (not recorded which). These receptors all come from a woman between 40 and 50 years old with acute COVID-19.

The chain joins TRBV6-2 or TRBV6-3 to TRBJ2-7, with 13 nucleotides matching TRBD2. The J segment lost 0 bases and the V segment lost 4 bases, leaving 12 bases of the junction unmatched. This CDR3 is 19 amino acids long. The germline V gene has CDR1 MNHEY and CDR2 SVGEGT. The CDR3 region has the DNA TGTGCCAGCAGTTCCCCGGGACTAGCGGGGTCAACCCACTCCTACGAGCAGTACTTC. It specifies CASSSPGLAGSTHSYEQYF.

This clone appeared once. Other DNA variants within this sample encode the same CDR3. The J gene is TRBJ1-1, the V gene TRBV18; a possible D gene is TRBD1 (5 bases). CDR3 length: 13 residues. The V end was cut by 6 bases, the J end by 1 base, with 9 bases between. The V gene's germline CDR1 is KGHSH and CDR2 LQKENI. CDR3 DNA: TGTGCCAGCTCGAGGGACTGGAACACTGAAGCTTTCTTT. It yields the protein CASSRDWNTEAFF.

The CDR3 bases are TGCGCCAGCACCGAACCAGGGTCTCAAGAGACCCAGTACTTC. It encodes CASTEPGSQETQYF. This rearrangement joins TRBV5-1 to TRBJ2-5; the D gene is possibly TRBD1 (5 bases). The CDR3 is made up of 14 amino acids. The germline V gene has CDR1 SGHRS and CDR2 YFSETQ. The V end lost 6 bases, the J end lost 2 bases, and 14 bases lay between the germline ends.

This chain links TRBV19 with TRBJ1-5; 8 bases fit TRBD1. The CDR3 length is 15 residues. V shed 10 bases, J shed 5 bases, and the junction held 13 bases outside the gene matches. Germline lookup yields CDR1 LNHDA and CDR2 SQIVND (reference sequence). CDR3 nucleotides: TGTGCCACCCAACCCAGGGGGCGGCGGGATCAGCCCCAGCATTTT. Translated, it gives CATQPRGRRDQPQHF.

This clone was counted between two and nine times. The V and J genes are TRBV19 and TRBJ1-1; 10 nucleotides align to TRBD1. V gave up 4 bases and J gave up 4 bases; unmatched junction bases: 6. Germline V gene sequence: CDR1 LNHDA, CDR2 SQIVND (reference sequence). The CDR3 sequence is 15 residues long. The CDR3 DNA reads TGTGCCAGTAGTAGACAGGGGGCTGGTGGCACTGAAGCTTTCTTT. Translation gives CASSRQGAGGTEAFF. Filled out from reference TRBV19 and TRBJ1-1, the complete variable domain reads DGGITQSPKYLFRKEGQNVTLSCEQNLNHDAMYWYRQDPGQGLRLIYYSQIVNDFQKGDIAEGYSVSREKKESFPLTVTSAQKNPTAFYLCASSRQGAGGTEAFFGQGTRLTVV.

The chain couples TRBV28 to TRBJ1-6, with TRBD1 matching 9 bases. With V trimmed by 2 bases and J by 7 bases, 9 bases remained unmatched. CDR3 length equals 17 residues. Germline assignment: CDR1 MDHEN and CDR2 SYDVKM. CDR3 sequence: CASSLILVGQGNSPLHF. CDR3 DNA sequence: TGTGCCAGCAGTTTAATTTTGGTGGGACAGGGCAATTCACCCCTCCACTTT.

This chain uses TRBV6-2 or TRBV6-3 with TRBJ2-7; 8 bases match TRBD2. Germline CDR1 MNHEY, CDR2 SVGEGT. The V segment lost 3 bases and the J segment 2 bases; nucleotides outside the gene matches: 6. CDR3 length: 15 residues. The CDR3 DNA reads as TGTGCCAGCAGTTATGGCGGGGGGATTACCTACGAGCAGTACTTC. As protein: CASSYGGGITYEQYF.

The J gene is TRBJ2-1, the V gene TRBV7-2, with D unresolved. V lost 7 bases and J 4 bases, leaving 11 bases between the germline ends. From germline, CDR1 is SGHTA and CDR2 FQGNSA. CDR3 size: 13 residues. CDR3 sequence (DNA): TGTGCCAGCACCTCGGTAGTTTACAATGAGCAGTTCTTC. It codes for CASTSVVYNEQFF.

The chain employs TRBV7-9 and TRBJ2-7, with 7 bases lining up with TRBD2. CDR3 length equals 13 residues. Trimming at V came to 1 base and at J to 7 bases, leaving 4 bases not matched to a gene. Germline V gene sequence: CDR1 SEHNR, CDR2 FQNEAQ (reference sequence). This CDR3 is CASSLGGAGEQYF. CDR3 DNA sequence: TGTGCCAGCAGCTTAGGAGGAGCGGGGGAGCAGTACTTC.

The chain recombines TRBV6-5 with TRBJ1-5; maybe TRBD1 (6 bases). CDR3 length: 15 residues. With 0 bases removed from V and 3 bases from J, the gap between germline ends came to 9 bases. Looked up from germline, CDR1 is MNHEY and CDR2 is SVGAGI. The CDR3, as DNA: TGTGCCAGCAGTTACTCCTGGACAGTCAATCAGCCCCAGCATTTT. Its translation: CASSYSWTVNQPQHF.

This clone was found once. This chain connects TRBV28 to TRBJ1-4; a weak D match, TRBD1 (6 bases). The CDR3 sequence is 14 residues long. The V gene lost 6 bases and the J gene lost 8 bases, with 16 bases spanning the gap. Germline CDR1 is MDHEN and CDR2 is SYDVKM. The CDR3 is CASRSGQRTEKLFF. CDR3 in DNA: TGTGCCAGCAGATCTGGACAGCGAACCGAAAAACTGTTTTTT.

The chain combines TRBV2 with TRBJ1-1; a possible D gene is TRBD1 (5 bases). The V end lost 6 bases, the J end lost 0 bases, and 11 bases lay between the germline ends. This CDR3 is built from 14 residues. Looked up from germline, CDR1 is SNHLY and CDR2 is FYNNEI. CDR3 in amino acids: CASRRQLMNTEAFF. The CDR3 DNA is TGTGCCAGCAGGCGACAGCTCATGAACACTGAAGCTTTCTTT. Complete variable domain (other parts from reference TRBV2 and TRBJ1-1): EPEVTQTPSHQVTQMGQEVILRCVPISNHLYFYWYRQILGQKVEFLVSFYNNEISEKSEIFDDQFSVERPDGSNFTLKIRSTKLEDSAMYFCASRRQLMNTEAFFGQGTRLTVV.

The chain couples TRBV9 to TRBJ2-5; no reliable D call. The germline CDR1 and CDR2 sequences are SGDLS and YYNGEE. This CDR3 has 11 residues. V was pared by 7 bases and J by 5 bases, with 9 bases between. The CDR3 coding sequence is TGTGCCAGCGCCGGGTCGGAGACCCAGTACTTC. Translating gives CASAGSETQYF.

The genes are TRBV6-5 and TRBJ2-7, with 8 bases matching TRBD1. The V and J ends lost 0 bases and 3 bases, in that order; junction bases with no gene match: 7. Germline lookup yields CDR1 MNHEY and CDR2 SVGAGI. The CDR3 sequence is 16 residues long. The CDR3 DNA is TGTGCCAGCAGTTACTCGCCGACAGGGGTAATCTACGAGCAGTACTTC. Residues: CASSYSPTGVIYEQYF.

V usage is TRBV3-1 (or the pseudogene TRBV3-2) and J usage is TRBJ2-7; 9 nucleotides agree with TRBD1. Trimming at V came to 3 bases and at J to 2 bases, leaving 8 bases not matched to a gene. Per the germline V gene, CDR1 is LGHDT and CDR2 is YNNKEL (reference sequence). The CDR3 totals 16 residues. CDR3 sequence reads: CASSHLPGTGPYEQYF. In DNA, the CDR3 is TGTGCCAGCAGCCATTTGCCGGGGACAGGGCCCTACGAGCAGTACTTC.

This chain connects TRBV7-2 to TRBJ2-3, with 13 positions matching TRBD2. The V gene's germline CDR1 is SGHTA and CDR2 FQGNSA. The CDR3 runs to 16 residues. The V gene end was trimmed by 3 bases and the J gene end by 6 bases; junction bases not matched to a gene: 6. The CDR3 coding sequence is TGTGCCAGCAGCTTTACTAGCGGGGGGGCCCTGGATACGCAGTATTTT. Encoded protein: CASSFTSGGALDTQYF.

The chain is built from TRBV19 and TRBJ1-1, with a weak D call TRBD1 (6 bases). Germline lookup yields CDR1 LNHDA and CDR2 SQIVND (reference sequence). V lost 9 bases and J lost 11, with 22 bases in between. The CDR3 sequence is 13 residues long. CDR3 bases: TGTGCCAGCCGAAGTTTTAAGGGGGAGGGGGCTTTCTTT. Translating it yields CASRSFKGEGAFF.

The chain carries TRBV7-7 and TRBJ2-5; maybe TRBD2 (6 bases). The germline gives CDR1 SSHAT, CDR2 FNYEAQ (reference sequence). V dropped 0 bases and J dropped 2 bases, with 10 bases sitting between them. The CDR3 consists of 15 residues. CDR3 nucleotide sequence: TGTGCCAGCAGCTTAGCCTGGGGGGAGCAAGAGACCCAGTACTTC. Residues: CASSLAWGEQETQYF.